This T cell receptor beta chain was observed in a study of CD8 T cells in ankylosing spondylitis. This clonotype showed up just a few times. Its antigen remains unidentified. Germline lookup yields CDR1 MRHNA and CDR2 SNTAGT. The CDR3 is 16 amino acids. V dropped 0 bases and J dropped 1; count of bases not matched to a gene: 3. TCRdb independently ran MiXCR on the 5' RACE reads; one entry per CDR3 protein. The sample includes a few hundred thousand distinct CDR3 sequences, approximately 20% seen only once; the top ten take approximately 15%. Study-wide points: Ankylosing spondylitis blood seemed to carry a telltale TCR beta motif made of about 8 highly homologous variants.

The chain joins TRBV6-4 to TRBJ2-5, with 9 bases that match TRBD2. What was sequenced was blood, either unsorted or a sorted T cell fraction (not recorded which). This receptor was taken from a male donor with ankylosing spondylitis. For the CDR3, the DNA is TGTGCCAGCAGTGACTCGCCAGCGGGAGGCCAAGAGACCCAGTACTTC. Translated, it gives CASSDSPAGGQETQYF.